Listed here are 12 T cell receptor beta chains from one sample, sequenced in a study of cytomegalovirus exposure and HLA in healthy donors. PCR used 60 Vbeta primers and 13 Jbeta primers. TCRdb's copy holds only in-frame clones and misses some; the assay was immunoSEQ multiplex PCR. The sample has roughly 290,000 clones, under 90% seen once. Sequenced input: PBMCs. Receptors were obtained from a girl aged 2-9 years in good health and CMV-seronegative.

Written as DNA, the CDR3 is TGTGCCAGCAGCACCTTAGCGGGACCAGATACGCAGTATTTT. Amino acids: CASSTLAGPDTQYF. The chain recombines TRBV9 with TRBJ2-3, with 8 positions matching TRBD2. V shed 4 bases and J 4 bases; nucleotides not matched to a gene: 5. There are 14 residues in the CDR3. Germline CDR1 is SGDLS and CDR2 is YYNGEE.

The rearrangement links TRBV6-5 to TRBJ1-1; no clear D. This CDR3 comprises 15 residues. CDR1 and CDR2 (germline): MNHEY, SVGAGI. The germline V and J ends were trimmed by 0 bases and 0 bases, with 8 bases remaining between them. The chain's CDR3 is CASSYSPAMNTEAFF. DNA for the CDR3: TGTGCCAGCAGTTACTCGCCAGCGATGAACACTGAAGCTTTCTTT.

The chain joins TRBV11-2 to TRBJ2-1; D remains unclear. This CDR3 has 16 residues. V lost 2 bases and J lost 0, with 11 bases in between. Germline V gene data show CDR1 as SGHAT and CDR2 as FQNNGV. CDR3 loop: CASSLLRVGSYNEQFF. CDR3 nucleotide sequence: TGTGCCAGCAGCTTACTCCGGGTGGGCTCCTACAATGAGCAGTTCTTC.

V usage is TRBV9 and J usage is TRBJ1-6, with no clear D. Trimming pared 0 bases from V and 6 bases from J, leaving 7 bases between. This CDR3 has 14 residues. Germline CDR1 SGDLS, CDR2 YYNGEE. CDR3 nucleotide sequence: TGTGCCAGCAGCGTAGACAGTATTAATTCACCCCTCCACTTT. Translation gives CASSVDSINSPLHF.

This clone was observed a handful of times. J is TRBJ2-1 and V is TRBV28; weak D call: TRBD1 (5 bases). V lost 3 bases and J lost 0, with 15 bases in between. Germline CDR1 MDHEN, CDR2 SYDVKM. This CDR3 has 17 amino acids. Written as DNA, the CDR3 is TGTGCCAGCAGTTTCACCCTAGGGGTAAGCTCCTACAATGAGCAGTTCTTC. Encoded protein: CASSFTLGVSSYNEQFF. The variable domain in full, with the rest retrieved from reference TRBV28 and TRBJ2-1, is DVKVTQSSRYLVKRTGEKVFLECVQDMDHENMFWYRQDPGLGLRLIYFSYDVKMKEKGDIPEGYSVSREKKERFSLILESASTNQTSMYLCASSFTLGVSSYNEQFFGPGTRLTVL.

The chain combines TRBV18 with TRBJ1-2, with TRBD1 identical over 9 bases. Per germline, CDR1 KGHSH and CDR2 LQKENI. J was trimmed by 5 bases and V by 5 bases; bases with no gene match: 6. The CDR3 loop spans 14 amino acids. The CDR3 reads CASSADRGGYGYTF. The CDR3 nucleotides read TGTGCCAGCTCAGCAGACAGGGGGGGATATGGCTACACCTTC.

The J gene is TRBJ2-1, the V gene TRBV28; D may be TRBD2 (6 bases). V was trimmed by 3 bases and J by 6 bases, leaving 18 bases between them. The CDR3 runs 16 residues. Looked up from germline, CDR1 is MDHEN and CDR2 is SYDVKM. CDR3 sequence reads: CASSFLEGGVSNEQFF. The DNA for the CDR3 is TGTGCCAGCAGTTTTCTTGAGGGAGGTGTGAGCAATGAGCAGTTCTTC.

This sequence joins TRBV18 and TRBJ2-1, with 11 bases identical to TRBD2. The CDR3 totals 16 residues. Germline V gives CDR1 KGHSH, CDR2 LQKENI. Trimming took 1 base from V and 14 from J; bases not matched to a gene: 13. The CDR3 sequence: CASSPRQGGLAGDEFF. The CDR3 DNA reads TGTGCCAGCTCACCACGGCAGGGAGGACTAGCGGGTGACGAGTTCTTC.

The CDR3 protein is CASRPGLGSYEQYF. As DNA, the CDR3 is TGTGCCAGCAGGCCGGGACTTGGCTCCTACGAGCAGTACTTC. The rearrangement links TRBV5-4 to TRBJ2-7; possible D gene TRBD2, 6 bases. Per germline, CDR1 SGHNT and CDR2 YYREEE (reference sequence). The CDR3 loop spans 14 amino acids. The ends were cut back, 5 bases at V and 0 bases at J, with 12 bases in the middle.

V gene TRBV28 combines with J gene TRBJ1-2; tentatively, D is TRBD1 (5 bases). CDR1 and CDR2 from the germline V gene are MDHEN and SYDVKM. V was clipped by 4 bases and J by 8 bases, with 11 bases between them. The CDR3 has 12 residues. The DNA of the CDR3 is TGTGCCAGCAGTTCCCAGGGTGAGGGCTACACCTTC. Residues: CASSSQGEGYTF.

The rearrangement links TRBV11-1 to TRBJ2-7; 7 nucleotides align to TRBD1. Germline loops: CDR1 SGHAT, CDR2 FQDESV (reference sequence). The CDR3 is 16 amino acids. V trimming: 0 bases; J trimming: 7 bases; junction bases outside the gene matches: 12. The CDR3 DNA follows: TGTGCCAGCAGCTTAGCTCGGAGCAGGGGGTCTGGGGAGCAGTACTTC. Translating gives CASSLARSRGSGEQYF.

This chain joins TRBV7-8 and TRBJ2-7, with 11 bases aligning to TRBD1. This CDR3 spans 16 amino acids. V lost 4 bases, J lost 5 bases, and 10 bases stayed unmatched. The germline CDR1 and CDR2 sequences are SGHVS and FQNEAQ. The DNA for the CDR3 is TGTGCCAGCAGCTCCTCCGGGACAGGGGGTATCCACGAGCAGTACTTC. It codes for CASSSSGTGGIHEQYF.